What follows are 19 T cell receptor beta chains derived from one specimen sequenced in a study of CD8 T cells in Susac syndrome. Random hexamers were used to reverse transcribe the RNA input (about 0.5 to 1 ug). TCRdb re-called the immunoSEQ multiplex PCR reads through MiXCR, storing one row per CDR3 protein. This sample has approximately 150,000 distinct CDR3 sequences, with about 95% found just once. The specimen sequenced was CD4+ T cells from PBMCs. These receptors came from a human donor with multiple sclerosis.

The chain joins TRBV20-1 to TRBJ2-5; 10 nucleotides agree with TRBD1. CDR1 is DFQATT and CDR2 is SNEGSKA in the germline V gene (reference sequence). This CDR3 region has 15 residues. J gave up 4 bases and V 5 bases, and 10 bases lay outside the gene matches. This chain's CDR3 is CSAPDRGRWVETQYF. The CDR3 DNA is TGCAGTGCTCCCGACAGGGGGCGCTGGGTAGAGACCCAGTACTTC.

This clonotype has a handful of counts. The V gene is TRBV11-2, the J gene TRBJ2-5; D possibly corresponds to TRBD1 (6 bases). V lost 1 base and J 1 base, leaving 10 bases between the germline ends. The CDR3 extends over 15 amino acids. In germline, CDR1 is SGHAT, CDR2 FQNNGV. The CDR3 loop reads CASSLVDRSQETQYF. Written as DNA, the CDR3 is TGTGCCAGCAGCTTAGTCGACAGGAGCCAAGAGACCCAGTACTTC.

This chain uses TRBV3-1 with TRBJ1-2, with D tentatively TRBD1 (5 bases). The germline V and J ends were trimmed by 6 bases and 3 bases, with 17 bases remaining between them. Germline CDR1 and CDR2: LGHDT and YNNKEL (reference sequence). The CDR3 covers 15 residues. The CDR3 nucleotides read TGTGCCAGCAGTCTCAGGGCGACGTCCGACTATGGCTACACCTTC. Translating gives CASSLRATSDYGYTF.

The V call is TRBV20-1, the J call TRBJ2-7, with 8 bases fitting TRBD2. In germline, CDR1 is DFQATT, CDR2 SNEGSKA (reference sequence). CDR3 length: 14 amino acids. J gave up 4 bases and V 1 base, and 6 bases lay outside the gene matches. CDR3 region: CSARVSGTSYEQYF. DNA for the CDR3: TGCAGTGCTAGAGTGTCCGGGACTAGTTACGAGCAGTACTTC.

The chain has TRBV20-1 and TRBJ1-1, with D uncertain. This CDR3 is built from 13 residues. Germline CDR1 reads DFQATT; CDR2 reads SNEGSKA (reference sequence). Between the trimmed V and J ends, which lost 7 bases and 1 base, there was a span of 13 bases. CDR3 loop: CSVGSLSNTEAFF. DNA of the CDR3: TGCAGTGTCGGGTCGCTTTCGAACACTGAAGCTTTCTTT.

The CDR3 DNA sequence: TGTGCCAGCAGCCTTGATACGATCCAGTACTTC. It codes for CASSLDTIQYF. This chain joins TRBV7-8 and TRBJ2-7; the D is unclear. Germline V gives CDR1 SGHVS, CDR2 FQNEAQ. The length of the CDR3 is 11 residues. V lost 5 bases and J 10 bases, leaving 12 bases between the germline ends.

The chain employs TRBV6-1 and TRBJ2-5, with D maybe TRBD1 (6 bases). V was cut by 7 bases and J by 5 bases, with 20 bases left in between. Germline lookup yields CDR1 MNHNS and CDR2 SASEGT. The CDR3 totals 15 residues. The CDR3 DNA reads TGTGCCAGCAATGGTTATGGGACAATACCGGAGACCCAGTACTTC. It yields the protein CASNGYGTIPETQYF.

J is TRBJ2-6 and V is TRBV3-1; D not certain. The CDR3 has 17 amino acids. The V end was cut by 2 bases, the J end by 0 bases, with 11 bases between. Germline V CDR1 and CDR2: LGHDT, YNNKEL (reference sequence). The chain's CDR3 is CASSQRTFHSGANVLTF. The CDR3 region has the DNA TGTGCCAGCAGCCAACGGACGTTTCACTCTGGGGCCAACGTCCTGACTTTC.

The chain recombines TRBV20-1 with TRBJ2-3; no reliable D call. This CDR3 is 12 amino acids long. Trimming took off 4 bases at V and 3 bases at J, with 8 bases between the two ends. Per germline, CDR1 DFQATT and CDR2 SNEGSKA (reference sequence). The CDR3 bases are TGCAGTGCTATGGTTGGTACAGATACGCAGTATTTT. This codes for CSAMVGTDTQYF.

The chain uses TRBV12-3 or TRBV12-4 and TRBJ2-7; perhaps D is TRBD1 or TRBD2 (5 bases each). The ends were cut back, 6 bases at V and 2 bases at J, with 17 bases in the middle. The CDR3 is 15 residues long. CDR3 residues: CASSPVGRVTYEQYF. The CDR3 DNA reads TGTGCCAGCAGCCCCGTGGGACGGGTAACCTACGAGCAGTACTTC.

The chain couples TRBV7-2 to TRBJ2-5; 13 bases fit TRBD2. V shed 5 bases, J shed 5 bases, and the junction held 8 bases outside the gene matches. The CDR3 runs to 16 residues. The germline V gene has CDR1 SGHTA and CDR2 FQGNSA. CDR3 DNA sequence: TGTGCCAGCAGCCCACTAGCGGGGGGGCTAGGGGAGACCCAGTACTTC. Amino acid sequence: CASSPLAGGLGETQYF. Full variable domain (outside the CDR3, taken from reference TRBV7-2 and TRBJ2-5): GAGVSQSPSNKVTEKGKDVELRCDPISGHTALYWYRQSLGQGLEFLIYFQGNSAPDKSGLPSDRFSAERTGGSVSTLTIQRTQQEDSAVYLCASSPLAGGLGETQYFGPGTRLLVL.

J is TRBJ2-1 and V is TRBV5-1; either TRBD1 or TRBD2 may supply D (6 bases each). The CDR3 length is 16 residues. Germline CDR1 and CDR2: SGHRS and YFSETQ. Trimming cost V 0 bases and J 2 bases, with 12 bases left between them. CDR3 nucleotide sequence: TGCGCCAGCAGCTTGGCTTCCGGGGGCGCCTACAATGAGCAGTTCTTC. It translates to CASSLASGGAYNEQFF.

The rearrangement joins TRBV7-6 to TRBJ2-4; 9 bases match TRBD1. The CDR3 is 17 amino acids. The germline gives CDR1 SGHVS, CDR2 FNYEAQ. After removal of 2 bases from V and 8 bases from J, the junction contained 13 bases not matched to a gene. CDR3 region: CASSLTKRQGGDHIQYF. Written as DNA, the CDR3 is TGTGCCAGCAGCTTAACCAAGCGACAGGGGGGAGATCACATTCAGTACTTC.

This sequence joins TRBV20-1 and TRBJ1-1, with D hard to call. CDR3 size: 12 residues. The germline V and J ends were trimmed by 3 bases and 11 bases, with 16 bases remaining between them. Germline values: CDR1 DFQATT, CDR2 SNEGSKA (reference sequence). The CDR3 sequence is CSASQDRTGAFF. The CDR3 DNA is TGCAGTGCTAGTCAAGACCGAACGGGCGCTTTCTTT.

The rearrangement uses TRBV25-1 and TRBJ2-1, with 8 bases aligning to TRBD2. This CDR3 has 14 amino acids. The V gene's germline CDR1 is MGHDK and CDR2 SYGVNS. J was trimmed by 6 bases and V by 4 bases; bases with no gene match: 5. The CDR3 DNA follows: TGTGCCAGCAGTGCAGCGGGAGTTATCAATGAGCAGTTCTTC. This translates into CASSAAGVINEQFF.

This chain uses TRBV5-1 with TRBJ2-7; no reliable D call. Germline V lookup: CDR1 SGHRS, CDR2 YFSETQ. CDR3 length equals 12 residues. Trimming left V 4 bases short and J 0 bases short, with 5 bases between. Written as DNA, the CDR3 is TGCGCCAGCAGCGAGAGCTCCTACGAGCAGTACTTC. Protein product: CASSESSYEQYF.

The J gene is TRBJ1-2, the V gene TRBV12-3 or TRBV12-4, with D unclear. V shed 3 bases and J shed 2 bases, with 1 base lying between them. The CDR3 spans 11 residues. The DNA for the CDR3 is TGTGCCAGCAGTTTGAACTATGGCTACACCTTC. It is translated as CASSLNYGYTF.

The chain employs TRBV7-8 and TRBJ1-1; D perhaps matches TRBD1 (5 bases). The CDR3 covers 15 residues. V was clipped by 5 bases and J by 0 bases, with 13 bases between them. Germline V gives CDR1 SGHVS, CDR2 FQNEAQ. The CDR3 here is CASSGRQRVNTEAFF. CDR3 DNA sequence: TGTGCCAGCAGCGGTAGACAGAGGGTGAACACTGAAGCTTTCTTT.

The J gene is TRBJ2-7, the V gene TRBV20-1; D gene unclear. The germline V and J ends were trimmed by 3 bases and 3 bases, with 12 bases remaining between them. The CDR3 consists of 13 residues. CDR1 is DFQATT, CDR2 SNEGSKA, per germline (reference sequence). CDR3 sequence: CSARGQDRYEQYF. The CDR3 nucleotides read TGCAGTGCTAGGGGCCAGGACCGCTACGAGCAGTACTTC.